Sequencing of this T cell receptor (beta chain) was carried out in a study of Graves' ophthalmopathy and Graves' hyperthyroidism. Overall study findings and caveats: In blood appeared most of the expanded thyroid clonotypes whose frequency exceeded 0.001. Prediction of ophthalmopathy progression reached about 71% sensitivity and about 72% specificity.

The germline V and J ends were trimmed by 6 bases and 2 bases, with 8 bases remaining between them. The CDR3 covers 12 residues. Looked up from germline, CDR1 is SNHLY and CDR2 is FYNNEI. Ten or more counts support this clonotype. What it binds is unknown. RNA transcripts yielded amplified TCR beta CDR3 regions. Second-round multiplex PCR followed a first-round RT-PCR using HTBI primers. TCRdb reprocessed the multiplex PCR reads via MiXCR and lists one record per CDR3 protein. The table includes approximately 540,000 distinct CDR3 sequences, about 35% detected once. Hyperthyroidism in these 18- to 65-year-old patients was newly diagnosed, lasting under 2 months.

The chain links TRBV2 to TRBJ2-7; D gene uncertain. This TCR was recovered from an adult man with Graves' hyperthyroidism. The source material was peripheral blood or thyroid tissue (not recorded which). CDR3 region: CASSRITYEQYF. The CDR3 DNA sequence: TGTGCCAGCAGCCGTATCACCTACGAGCAGTACTTC. Together with reference TRBV2 and TRBJ2-7, the CDR3 gives the full variable domain: EPEVTQTPSHQVTQMGQEVILRCVPISNHLYFYWYRQILGQKVEFLVSFYNNEISEKSEIFDDQFSVERPDGSNFTLKIRSTKLEDSAMYFCASSRITYEQYFGPGTRLTVT.